Below, 30 T cell receptor beta chains from the same sample are listed, as sequenced in a study of cytomegalovirus exposure and HLA in healthy donors (dated by TCRdb to 2016 to 2017). Library preparation was by the immunoSEQ multiplex PCR assay. For the multiplex PCR, a mixture combining 60 forward primers for TCR Vbeta segments and 13 reverse primers for TCR Jbeta segments was used. TCRdb obtained this table from immuneACCESS and retained in-frame rearrangements with V and J assigned. These tables miss some clones; where compared with another copy, unresolved V genes account for less than half of the shortfall, and the remainder is unexplained. The sample table records roughly 110,000 clones; about 71% of these occur just once. The ten largest clones capture approximately 0.8% of the sample. Input material: PBMCs. These receptor sequences come from a boy between 10 and 17 years old in good health and CMV-seronegative.

V and J are TRBV11-3 and TRBJ2-2; D is ambiguous. This CDR3 region has 13 residues. Germline CDR1 and CDR2: SGHNT and YENEEA. V lost 0 bases and J 8 bases, leaving 7 bases between the germline ends. The CDR3 DNA sequence: TGTGCCAGCAGCTTAGATCCCCTTGGGGAGCTGTTTTTT. Its translation is CASSLDPLGELFF.

V is TRBV6-6 and J is TRBJ1-1; no firm D call. This CDR3 is 12 amino acids long. Looked up from germline, CDR1 is MNHNY and CDR2 is SVGAGI (reference sequence). The V end lost 2 bases, the J end lost 1 base, and 2 bases lay between the germline ends. The CDR3 is CASSYRNTEAFF. The CDR3 DNA sequence: TGTGCCAGCAGTTACCGGAACACTGAAGCTTTCTTT.

V is TRBV6-5 and J is TRBJ1-6; TRBD1 aligns across 7 bases. Trimming took 6 bases from V and 5 from J; bases not matched to a gene: 4. This CDR3 region has 14 residues. Germline assignment: CDR1 MNHEY and CDR2 SVGAGI. This chain's CDR3 is CASSRQGDNSPLHF. DNA for the CDR3: TGTGCCAGCAGCAGACAGGGCGATAATTCACCCCTCCACTTT.

The chain links TRBV7-2 to TRBJ2-3; TRBD2 matches at 7 bases. CDR3 length: 15 residues. V lost 1 base to trimming and J lost 2 bases; unmatched junction nucleotides: 3. Germline V gives CDR1 SGHTA, CDR2 FQGNSA. The DNA of the CDR3 is TGTGCCAGCAGCTTAGTGGGGGGGAACACAGATACGCAGTATTTT. It is translated as CASSLVGGNTDTQYF.

This clone occurred a few times. The V call is TRBV5-1, the J call TRBJ2-1, with TRBD2 matching over 7 bases. Germline CDR1 SGHRS, CDR2 YFSETQ. The J segment lost 3 bases and the V segment lost 0 bases, leaving 3 bases of the junction unmatched. The CDR3 length is 15 residues. The CDR3 protein is CASSLAGGYYNEQFF. For the CDR3, the DNA is TGCGCCAGCAGCTTGGCGGGAGGTTACTACAATGAGCAGTTCTTC.

V and J are TRBV5-4 and TRBJ1-1, with D perhaps TRBD1 (6 bases). Trimming took 4 bases from V and 2 from J, leaving 12 bases between them. This CDR3 is built from 14 residues. The germline gives CDR1 SGHNT, CDR2 YYREEE (reference sequence). The CDR3 region is CASSPRQDNTEAFF. The CDR3 DNA is TGTGCCAGCAGCCCGAGACAGGACAACACTGAAGCTTTCTTT.

The chain uses TRBV30 and TRBJ2-3; D is ambiguous. V dropped 0 bases and J dropped 6 bases, with 7 bases sitting between them. The CDR3 length is 12 residues. The V gene's germline CDR1 is GTSNPN and CDR2 SVGIG (reference sequence). The CDR3 protein is CAWSVLSDTQYF. The CDR3 DNA sequence: TGTGCCTGGAGTGTACTTTCGGATACGCAGTATTTT. Looking up the rest from reference TRBV30 and TRBJ2-3 gives the full variable domain: SQTIHQWPATLVQPVGSPLSLECTVEGTSNPNLYWYRQAAGRGLQLLFYSVGIGQISSEVPQNLSASRPQDRQFILSSKKLLLSDSGFYLCAWSVLSDTQYFGPGTRLTVL.

This clone was seen a handful of times. The chain recombines TRBV11-1 with TRBJ2-7; the D gene is possibly TRBD2 (6 bases). Trimming removed 3 bases from V and 4 bases from J, with 7 bases in between. The CDR3 is made up of 12 amino acids. The germline V gene encodes CDR1 SGHAT and CDR2 FQDESV (reference sequence). The CDR3 region is CASSLEGYEQYF. DNA for the CDR3: TGTGCCAGCAGCTTGGAGGGGTACGAGCAGTACTTC.

The V and J genes are TRBV10-3 and TRBJ2-7; D is undetermined. CDR1 is ENHRY, CDR2 SYGVKD, per germline. The CDR3 spans 16 residues. Trimming cost V 7 bases and J 7 bases, with 26 bases left between them. CDR3 coding DNA: TGTGCCATCACCGGCGACTCCAAGACCTCCGTTGGGGAGCAGTACTTC. It encodes CAITGDSKTSVGEQYF.

V usage is TRBV5-1 and J usage is TRBJ2-1; the match to TRBD2 covers 10 bases. The CDR3 spans 17 residues. In germline, CDR1 is SGHRS, CDR2 YFSETQ. V lost 0 bases and J lost 7; bases outside the gene matches: 10. The CDR3 loop is CASSLGWSGGALNEQFF. As DNA, the CDR3 is TGCGCCAGCAGCTTGGGGTGGAGCGGGGGGGCCCTGAATGAGCAGTTCTTC. Supplemented by reference TRBV5-1 and TRBJ2-1, the full variable domain reads KAGVTQTPRYLIKTRGQQVTLSCSPISGHRSVSWYQQTPGQGLQFLFEYFSETQRNKGNFPGRFSGRQFSNSRSEMNVSTLELGDSALYLCASSLGWSGGALNEQFFGPGTRLTVL.

The rearrangement uses TRBV7-3 and TRBJ2-5; 10 nucleotides match TRBD1. Trimming removed 5 bases from V and 3 bases from J; junction bases left unmatched: 3. This CDR3 contains 14 residues. Germline V gene sequence: CDR1 SGHTA, CDR2 FQGTGA. The CDR3 sequence is CASSRGTGEETQYF. As DNA, the CDR3 is TGTGCCAGCAGCAGGGGGACAGGGGAAGAGACCCAGTACTTC.

The chain uses TRBV5-1 and TRBJ1-3, with 9 positions matching TRBD1. This CDR3 contains 16 residues. Unmatched junction bases numbered 6, after V lost 2 bases and J lost 3 bases. Germline assignment: CDR1 SGHRS and CDR2 YFSETQ. The chain's CDR3 is CASSLTTGGGGNTIYF. The CDR3 DNA sequence: TGCGCCAGCAGCTTAACGACAGGGGGTGGTGGAAACACCATATATTTT.

The CDR3 reads CSVEYQGTEAFF. CDR3 bases: TGCAGCGTTGAATACCAGGGAACCGAAGCTTTCTTT. The gene calls are TRBV29-1 and TRBJ1-1; D is perhaps TRBD1 (5 bases). Trimming removed 2 bases at V and 8 bases at J, with 12 bases between. Germline V gene sequence: CDR1 SQVTM, CDR2 ANQGSEA. This CDR3 spans 12 amino acids.

V gene TRBV7-6 combines with J gene TRBJ1-5, with D perhaps TRBD1 (5 bases). Germline V gives CDR1 SGHVS, CDR2 FNYEAQ. Trimming removed 2 bases from V and 6 bases from J, with 8 bases in between. CDR3 length equals 13 residues. The CDR3 reads CASSLIRGQPQHF. The CDR3 coding sequence is TGTGCCAGCAGCTTAATAAGGGGTCAGCCCCAGCATTTT.

This rearrangement joins TRBV28 to TRBJ1-2; 7 bases align to TRBD1. Germline lookup yields CDR1 MDHEN and CDR2 SYDVKM. After removal of 8 bases from V and 9 bases from J, the junction contained 9 bases not matched to a gene. The CDR3 totals 12 residues. CDR3 nucleotide sequence: TGTGCCAGCGCTTTAAACAGGGGACGCTACACCTTC. It translates to CASALNRGRYTF.

The chain recombines TRBV5-6 with TRBJ1-4; the D gene is possibly TRBD1 (5 bases). The length of the CDR3 is 15 residues. CDR1 SGHDT and CDR2 YYEEEE come from the germline V gene. Trimming left V 4 bases short and J 7 bases short, with 17 bases between. The CDR3 spells CASSPKTTVGEKLFF. The DNA of the CDR3 is TGTGCCAGCAGCCCTAAAACGACAGTCGGTGAAAAACTGTTTTTT.

This rearrangement joins TRBV29-1 to TRBJ2-3; 12 bases are a match to TRBD2. The CDR3 is 15 amino acids. The V gene end was trimmed by 4 bases and the J gene end by 5 bases; junction bases not matched to a gene: 7. Per germline, CDR1 SQVTM and CDR2 ANQGSEA. CDR3 in amino acids: CSVGRTSGVLDTQYF. In DNA form, the CDR3 reads TGCAGCGTTGGTCGGACTAGCGGGGTGTTAGATACGCAGTATTTT.

A word on this clone: Its ends do not fully match the called genes, so a read error is possible. The chain couples TRBV28 to TRBJ2-7, with 9 bases matching TRBD1. Germline V gene sequence: CDR1 MDHEN, CDR2 SYDVKM. The CDR3 loop spans 14 amino acids. Here the CDR3 reads CASSRTGATYEQCF. CDR3 sequence (DNA): TGTGCCAGCAGTAGGACAGGGGCCACCTACGAGCAGTGCTTC.

The chain links TRBV4-2 to TRBJ2-3; 9 bases are shared with TRBD1. The CDR3 is made up of 16 amino acids. The germline V gene encodes CDR1 LGHNA and CDR2 YNFKEQ. With V trimmed by 4 bases and J by 0 bases, 5 bases remained unmatched. CDR3 nucleotides: TGTGCCAGCAGCCGGATCGACAGGGGGAGCACAGATACGCAGTATTTT. Protein product: CASSRIDRGSTDTQYF.

V and J are TRBV5-1 and TRBJ2-5, with D perhaps matching TRBD2 (5 bases). Germline V CDR1 and CDR2: SGHRS, YFSETQ. Trimming took off 7 bases at V and 5 bases at J, with 21 bases between the two ends. The CDR3 covers 15 residues. The chain's CDR3 is CASSEVLGRFETQYF. The CDR3 DNA is TGCGCCAGCTCCGAGGTACTAGGAAGGTTTGAGACCCAGTACTTC.

The gene calls are TRBV4-3 and TRBJ1-6; maybe TRBD1 (5 bases). In germline, CDR1 is LGHNA, CDR2 YSLEER. CDR3 length: 15 residues. V lost 1 base and J 6 bases, leaving 10 bases between the germline ends. In nucleotides, the CDR3 is TGCGCCAGCAGCCAAGGGACAATAGTTAATTCACCCCTCCACTTT. This translates into CASSQGTIVNSPLHF.

The chain recombines TRBV2 with TRBJ1-3, with TRBD1 matching 10 bases. Germline V gives CDR1 SNHLY, CDR2 FYNNEI. This CDR3 is 16 amino acids long. The V segment lost 5 bases and the J segment 1 base; nucleotides outside the gene matches: 5. The CDR3 region is CASSRQGALSGNTIYF. DNA for the CDR3: TGTGCCAGCAGTCGACAGGGGGCCCTTTCTGGAAACACCATATATTTT.

A few counts support this clone. This chain links TRBV5-1 with TRBJ2-3; no firm D call. This CDR3 has 15 amino acids. Between the trimmed V and J ends, which lost 0 bases and 6 bases, there was a span of 14 bases. The V gene's germline CDR1 is SGHRS and CDR2 YFSETQ. The CDR3 DNA follows: TGCGCCAGCAGCTTGGCCGAGACTCTCTCCGATACGCAGTATTTT. Its protein is CASSLAETLSDTQYF.

J is TRBJ2-1 and V is TRBV5-1, with D unresolved. This CDR3 comprises 13 residues. The V end was cut by 4 bases, the J end by 0 bases, with 5 bases between. Germline V CDR1 and CDR2: SGHRS, YFSETQ. CDR3: CASSESSYNEQFF. For the CDR3, the DNA is TGCGCCAGCAGCGAGAGCTCCTACAATGAGCAGTTCTTC.

This chain joins TRBV30 and TRBJ1-2; TRBD1 is a possible D gene (6 bases). CDR1 and CDR2 (germline): GTSNPN, SVGIG (reference sequence). The CDR3 length is 13 residues. Trimming removed 0 bases at V and 6 bases at J, with 11 bases between. CDR3 sequence reads: CAWSVLRQDGYTF. As DNA, the CDR3 is TGTGCCTGGAGTGTACTCCGACAGGATGGCTACACCTTC.

V and J are TRBV28 and TRBJ2-1; a weak D match, TRBD2 (5 bases). CDR1 MDHEN and CDR2 SYDVKM come from the germline V gene. The CDR3 is 13 amino acids. V dropped 10 bases and J dropped 2 bases, with 12 bases sitting between them. The CDR3 sequence: CATGVGTYNEQFF. The CDR3 region has the DNA TGTGCCACCGGGGTCGGCACCTACAATGAGCAGTTCTTC.

The chain recombines TRBV28 with TRBJ1-2, with unresolved D. The CDR3 sequence is 13 residues long. Looked up from germline, CDR1 is MDHEN and CDR2 is SYDVKM. Trimming pared 4 bases from V and 7 bases from J, leaving 13 bases between. As DNA, the CDR3 is TGTGCCAGCAGTTCCCCTACTCCTGCTGGCTACACCTTC. Its translation: CASSSPTPAGYTF.

The rearrangement joins TRBV5-1 to TRBJ2-1, with TRBD2 matching 9 bases. The germline CDR1 and CDR2 sequences are SGHRS and YFSETQ. The CDR3 totals 15 residues. Unmatched junction bases numbered 6, after V lost 4 bases and J lost 4 bases. DNA of the CDR3: TGCGCCAGCAGCGCATTAGCGGGGGAGTACAATGAGCAGTTCTTC. Protein sequence: CASSALAGEYNEQFF.

The chain combines TRBV6-5 with TRBJ2-7; D is possibly TRBD1 (6 bases). Trimming cost V 6 bases and J 2 bases, with 17 bases left between them. The CDR3 is 15 amino acids. The germline V gene encodes CDR1 MNHEY and CDR2 SVGAGI. The CDR3 is CASRARGIFPYEQYF. The CDR3 DNA reads as TGTGCCAGCAGGGCCAGGGGAATTTTTCCCTACGAGCAGTACTTC.

The chain carries TRBV2 and TRBJ2-5, with D possibly TRBD2 on 5 matching bases. Germline values: CDR1 SNHLY, CDR2 FYNNEI. V lost 7 bases, J lost 1 base, and 13 bases lay in between. The CDR3 loop spans 14 amino acids. CDR3 in amino acids: CASTAGLGQETQYF. The CDR3 bases are TGTGCCAGCACCGCAGGACTGGGCCAAGAGACCCAGTACTTC.